Sequencing of this T cell receptor beta chain was carried out in a study of response to subunit inactivated influenza vaccine. Germline-derived CDR1 and CDR2 are LGHNA and YNFKEQ. This CDR3 is built from 15 residues. Germline trimming cut 4 bases from V and 2 bases from J; bases unmatched to any gene: 7. Study outcomes and limitations: The study's authors posited that every seasonal influenza vaccination enlists few new T cells.

TCRdb analysed the RT-PCR reads with MiXCR anew, one entry per CDR3 protein. The data show roughly 790,000 distinct CDR3 sequences, less than 25% seen once. The sample holds a few counts of this clonotype. Its antigen is undetermined. This material consisted of PBMCs from blood, taken about 5 days after vaccination. The TCR comes from a man aged 45 to 65 who received an inactivated influenza vaccine. V usage is TRBV4-2 and J usage is TRBJ2-7, with TRBD1 identical over 8 bases. The chain's CDR3 is CASSPNPGQAYEQYF. CDR3 nucleotides: TGTGCCAGCAGCCCCAACCCGGGACAGGCCTACGAGCAGTACTTC.